This record looks at one TCR beta chain sequence and its context. Its antigen remains unidentified. The junction differs from germline at one of its ends, possibly a read error. The data originate from a study of tumor-infiltrating lymphocytes in primary liver carcinoma. The overall study: Each sample had roughly 3.5 to 7.5 million productive TCRbeta reads regardless of tissue type.

This CDR3 has 15 residues. Germline CDR1 SGHAT, CDR2 FQNNGV. Whole-study findings and limits: A significantly higher top-250-clone fraction was recorded for tumors than for blood (p = 0.039).

The roughly 17-31 mg bulk tissue piece was not sorted before simultaneous RNA and DNA extraction. Surgical resection was used to treat these primary liver carcinoma patients. The input was 450 to 500 ng total RNA; TCR beta cDNA was made from it with a constant-region primer. ARM-PCR, slightly modified, supplied the TCR beta libraries through three nested multiplex PCR rounds. Two initial PCR rounds of about 10 cycles each paired TRBV1-TRBV30 forward primers with a C-beta reverse primer. TCRdb re-called the multiplex PCR reads through MiXCR, storing one row per CDR3 protein. The profile shows over 75,000 distinct CDR3 sequences, around 68% of them singletons.

Sequenced sample: tumor-adjacent normal liver tissue. The origin of this receptor is a man between 40 and 49 years old with primary liver carcinoma and hepatitis B virus infection. The chain has TRBV11-2 and TRBJ2-5; possible D gene TRBD1, 6 bases. The CDR3 DNA is TGTGCCACCAGCTTAGGGCACACAGGGCAAGAGACCCAGTACTTC. Its protein product is CATSLGHTGQETQYF. The whole variable domain, filled in from reference TRBV11-2 and TRBJ2-5, reads EAGVAQSPRYKIIEKRQSVAFWCNPISGHATLYWYQQILGQGPKLLIQFQNNGVVDDSQLPKDRFSAERLKGVDSTLKIQPAKLEDSAVYLCATSLGHTGQETQYFGPGTRLLVL.